The 2 T cell receptor beta chains in this list originate from one sample, sequenced in a study of shared clonotypes between healthy human individuals (dated by TCRdb to the early 2020s). Libraries came from the immunoSEQ multiplex PCR assay. Here the immuneACCESS table is served through TCRdb, limited to in-frame sequences with V and J called. Missing clones are a known gap in these copies; in checked studies unresolved V genes cover under half, and the rest lacks a known reason. In all, the sample holds 2 million to 2.5 million clones, and more than 85% of those were seen once. The ten largest clonotypes hold around 0.4% of the sample. The sequenced sample was naive CD4+ T cells from PBMCs. The sample's cell subset or site label is to be understood as: CD45RA+ positively selected. All receptors derive from a man aged 18-30 years in good health. Some clones in this sample may be carry-over from other donors' samples.

The rearrangement uses TRBV7-8 and TRBJ2-7; 7 bases line up with TRBD2. The J segment lost 6 bases and the V segment lost 4 bases, leaving 21 bases of the junction unmatched. The CDR3 covers 18 residues. Germline values: CDR1 SGHVS, CDR2 FQNEAQ. As DNA, the CDR3 is TGTGCCAGCAGCTCGGGGGTGGGGTTTGCGGGAGTGGACGGCGAGCAGTACTTC. Its protein is CASSSGVGFAGVDGEQYF. The whole variable domain, filled in from reference TRBV7-8 and TRBJ2-7, reads GAGVSQSPRYKVAKRGQDVALRCDPISGHVSLFWYQQALGQGPEFLTYFQNEAQLDKSGLPSDRFFAERPEGSVSTLKIQRTQQEDSAVYLCASSSGVGFAGVDGEQYFGPGTRLTVT.

CDR3 sequence: CASSVQGAAYEQYF. The CDR3 DNA follows: TGTGCCAGCAGTGTACAGGGGGCGGCCTACGAGCAGTACTTC. The chain uses TRBV7-8 and TRBJ2-7; 9 bases are shared with TRBD1. This CDR3 spans 14 amino acids. The germline V gene has CDR1 SGHVS and CDR2 FQNEAQ. With V trimmed by 6 bases and J by 2 bases, 5 bases remained unmatched.